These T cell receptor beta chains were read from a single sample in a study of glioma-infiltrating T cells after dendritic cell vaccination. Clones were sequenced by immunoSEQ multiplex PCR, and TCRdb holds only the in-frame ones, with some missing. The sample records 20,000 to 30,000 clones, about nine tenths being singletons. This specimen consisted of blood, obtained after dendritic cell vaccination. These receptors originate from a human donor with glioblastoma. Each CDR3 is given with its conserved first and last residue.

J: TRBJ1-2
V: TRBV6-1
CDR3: CASSERGGPGYTF

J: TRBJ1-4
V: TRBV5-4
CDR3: CASSPGGRGTNEKLFF

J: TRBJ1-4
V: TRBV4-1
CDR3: CASSVRSLEGEKLFF

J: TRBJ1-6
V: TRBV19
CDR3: CASSMEDRVGSPLHF

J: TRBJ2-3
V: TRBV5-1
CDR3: CASSLVSSGGFPSTDTQYF

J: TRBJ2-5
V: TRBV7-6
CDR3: CASSLGAGDPRDQYF

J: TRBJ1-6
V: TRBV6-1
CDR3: CASSETYSYNSPLHF

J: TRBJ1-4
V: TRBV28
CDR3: CASSQSGRTNEKLFF

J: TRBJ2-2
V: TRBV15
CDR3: CATSRSRVTANTGELFF

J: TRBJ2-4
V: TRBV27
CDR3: CASSLGGGHIQYF

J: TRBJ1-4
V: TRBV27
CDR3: CASSLGQGGEKLFF

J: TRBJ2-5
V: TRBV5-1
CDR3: CASSLWTGGETQYF

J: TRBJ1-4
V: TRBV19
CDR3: CASSIFQGTGNEKLFF

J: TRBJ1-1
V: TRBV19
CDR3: CASNRETEAFF

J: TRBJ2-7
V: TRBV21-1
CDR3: CASRVESYEQYF

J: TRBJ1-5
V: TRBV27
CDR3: CASRPIRDRGGKGPQHF

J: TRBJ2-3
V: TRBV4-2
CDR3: CASSQDPAGGYIYTDTQYF

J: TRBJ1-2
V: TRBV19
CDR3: CAISDRNYGYTF

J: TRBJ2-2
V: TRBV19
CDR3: CASSPRQMNTGELFF

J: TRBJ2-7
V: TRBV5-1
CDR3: CASSLDSGGAREQYF

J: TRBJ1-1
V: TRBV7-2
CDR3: CASRLGGRRLTEAFF

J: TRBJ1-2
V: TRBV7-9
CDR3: CASSPDRASYLYGYTF

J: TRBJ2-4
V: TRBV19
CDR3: CASSIRVSEVAKNIQYF

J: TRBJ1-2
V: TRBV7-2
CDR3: CASSYWTGGAEGYTF

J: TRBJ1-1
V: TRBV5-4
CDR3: CASSSTGGRYTEAFF

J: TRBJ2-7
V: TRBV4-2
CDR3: CASSPGRVAGVYEQYF

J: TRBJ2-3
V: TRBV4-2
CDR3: CASSQDVAYTDTQYF

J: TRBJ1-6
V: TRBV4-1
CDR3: CASSQDRGSPNSPLHF

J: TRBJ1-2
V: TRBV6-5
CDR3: CASSDGQGRGYTF